This record covers a single T cell receptor beta chain. The table lists this clonotype with a count of one. The target of this receptor is not known. Within one base of it there is no much larger clone, and no base qualities were kept. On its own, one read is weak support. For CDR1 and CDR2, the germline V gene lists LGHNT and FRNRAP. Trimming costs V 6 bases and J 1 base, and their ends lie 15 bases apart. The CDR3 covers 15 residues, taking in both the cysteine and the phenylalanine. Only the CDR3 region is kept as DNA, spanning 45 bases read in frame from base 1. TCRdb names Illumina NovaSeq 6000 as the instrument used. TCRalpha and TCRbeta cDNA libraries were built by 5'RACE with constant-segment primers, adding sample barcodes and unique molecular identifiers. Trizol reagent was used to extract RNA from every sample. The libraries were amplified in two PCR steps, and the second step added a second sample barcode and Illumina TruSeq adapters. Sequencing of libraries was performed on an Illumina NovaSeq with 2 x 150 bp paired-end reads. The authors' analysis ran thus. With migec v1.2.7, reads were demultiplexed and then collapsed into UMI-guided consensus sequences. With mixcr v2.1.11, UMI consensuses were aligned to TRA and TRB V and J templates and assembled into clonotypes. A clonotype was counted as expanded or contracted only when both edgeR and NoisET called the clonotype significant, with the noise models trained on biological replicates. For edgeR calls, the cutoffs were a false discovery rate-adjusted p below 0.01 and a log2 fold-change threshold of 1. As an exploratory analysis of dynamics, max-normalized trajectories of the 1000 most abundant clonotypes were examined with PCA combined with hierarchical clustering. Separately sequenced CD4+ and CD8+ repertoires were used to assign the CD4 or CD8 phenotype of responding clones. The public reads were reprocessed in TCRdb via fastp at Q25 and MiXCR, keeping in-frame beta chains. Rows with one shared CDR3 protein collapse into an entry with the most common genes and DNA. The V and J calls here are based on TCRdb, not the publication. Across this sample there are about 140,000 distinct CDR3 sequences, with roughly 13% seen only once. 28% of the sample belongs to the ten largest clones.

PBMCs were isolated by Ficoll-Paque density gradient centrifugation. The source of the sample is a study of T-cell memory formation after mild COVID-19 (dated by TCRdb to 2020 to 2023). Context from the whole study: TCR sequence clusters from the two donors were largely donor specific. Two young, previously healthy adult volunteers, one female and one male, were included in the cohort. Longitudinal TCRalpha and TCRbeta repertoire sequencing tracked T-cell clones expanding and contracting after mild COVID-19 in a couple of donors. Overall study results and their limits: Some responding clones were found in pre-infection memory, which suggests that pre-existing cross-reactive memory T cells took part in the SARS-CoV-2 response. The second-wave clones that peaked on day 37 were not confirmed to be SARS-CoV-2 specific. From day 15 to 85, contracting clones showed balanced CD4/CD8 phenotypes, whereas a second wave of clones that expanded from day 15 to 37 leaned towards CD4+. The study included only two mild cases, and larger cohorts that include severe cases with pre-infection samples were judged to be necessary. Contracting CD4+ clones were located mainly in the CM and EM memory subsets, whereas CD8+ clones were found to be enriched in EMRA.

The sequenced sample was PBMCs or a T cell subset sorted from them (not recorded which). The clonotype was recovered from an adult woman who had mild COVID-19 (a few samples of this study predate the infection). The sample titles of this study are shuffled in the database, so cell type and time point are left out; the donor was told from shared clones. The V gene is TRBV12-5 and the J gene is TRBJ2-5; TRBD1 is possibly the D segment (5 matching bases). The DNA sequence is as follows: TGTGCTAGTGGGCGCCGACAGTATCTCCAAGAGACCCAGTACTTC. It is translated as CASGRRQYLQETQYF.